This TCR beta chain was identified in a study of blood T cell repertoires in COVID-19. Germline lookup yields CDR1 SGHNT and CDR2 YYREEE (reference sequence). The CDR3 sequence is 16 residues long. The ends lost 3 bases at V and 4 bases at J; junction bases unmatched: 11. Method: immunoSEQ multiplex PCR; TCRdb's copy keeps in-frame clones and lacks some. The data hold 200,000 to 250,000 clones, with about 90% observed a single time. The chain joins TRBV5-4 to TRBJ1-1, with 8 positions matching TRBD1. Sequencing was done on a sample of peripheral blood. The sequence came from a man younger than 30 with active or convalescent COVID-19. CDR3 protein: CASSSGQGVRGTEAFF. In nucleotides, the CDR3 is TGTGCCAGCAGCTCCGGACAGGGCGTACGTGGCACTGAAGCTTTCTTT.